Each of the 15 T cell receptor beta chains below was sequenced from the same sample in a study of T cell changes during pregnancy in multiple sclerosis. The method was immunoSEQ multiplex PCR; TCRdb's version includes in-frame clones alone and lacks a portion of them. The data show more than 50,000 clones, with about 88% seen just once and over 3% held by the top ten. The specimen comprised peripheral blood, sampled in the first trimester of pregnancy. Receptors originate from a female donor in good health, enrolled as a control in a pregnancy study.

The chain has TRBV30 and TRBJ1-2; D gene unclear. CDR1 and CDR2 (germline): GTSNPN, SVGIG (reference sequence). The V gene lost 2 bases and the J gene lost 7 bases, with 17 bases spanning the gap. The CDR3 has 14 residues. As DNA, the CDR3 is TGTGCCTGGAGTCCCGGGAGGCACTCGAGTGGCTACACCTTC. Its translation: CAWSPGRHSSGYTF.

This chain uses TRBV5-1 with TRBJ1-1; 9 bases match TRBD1. The germline gives CDR1 SGHRS, CDR2 YFSETQ. The CDR3 is made up of 14 amino acids. V was clipped by 3 bases and J by 5 bases; unmatched bases: 5. The CDR3 coding sequence is TGCGCCAGCAGCTCGGGACAGGGAGATACTGAAGCTTTCTTT. Amino acids: CASSSGQGDTEAFF.

This chain links TRBV7-2 with TRBJ2-3; 8 bases are a match to TRBD2. Per germline, CDR1 SGHTA and CDR2 FQGNSA. CDR3 length equals 19 residues. V was pared by 4 bases and J by 2 bases, with 17 bases of the junction left unmatched. CDR3 DNA sequence: TGTGCCAGCAGCTCCCTAGCGGGTCCCTCGATGACGCTCACAGATACGCAGTATTTT. It specifies CASSSLAGPSMTLTDTQYF.

CDR3 nucleotide sequence: TGCAGCGTTCGACAGGGAACTCCAACTAATGAAAAACTGTTTTTT. Amino acid sequence: CSVRQGTPTNEKLFF. The V and J genes are TRBV29-1 and TRBJ1-4; TRBD1 matches 7 bases. V was clipped by 5 bases and J by 0 bases; unmatched bases: 6. Looked up from germline, CDR1 is SQVTM and CDR2 is ANQGSEA. The CDR3 spans 15 residues.

The chain links TRBV19 to TRBJ1-5; D gene unclear. The CDR3 extends over 14 amino acids. Germline V gene lookup returns CDR1 LNHDA and CDR2 SQIVND (reference sequence). V dropped 0 bases and J dropped 6 bases, with 9 bases sitting between them. The CDR3 region is CASSIEEGVQPQHF. The CDR3 DNA reads as TGTGCCAGTAGTATAGAGGAGGGAGTTCAGCCCCAGCATTTT.

V gene TRBV5-1 combines with J gene TRBJ2-5; the match to TRBD2 covers 7 bases. Germline V CDR1 and CDR2: SGHRS, YFSETQ. The V and J ends lost 1 base and 0 bases, in that order; junction bases with no gene match: 9. This CDR3 has 17 residues. CDR3: CASSLFPGLQYQETQYF. As DNA, the CDR3 is TGCGCCAGCAGCTTGTTTCCGGGACTACAGTACCAAGAGACCCAGTACTTC.

The V gene is TRBV6-1, the J gene TRBJ2-1; the D gene is possibly TRBD1 (6 bases). The V and J ends lost 2 bases and 4 bases respectively, with 15 bases between them. This CDR3 has 16 residues. CDR1 and CDR2 (germline): MNHNS, SASEGT. The CDR3 region has the DNA TGTGCCAGCAGTGAATCGTACGTCAGGGGATACAATGAGCAGTTCTTC. Its translation is CASSESYVRGYNEQFF.

The count of this clone is one. The rearrangement links TRBV6-5 to TRBJ1-6, with D unresolved. V was clipped by 2 bases and J by 5 bases, with 7 bases between them. The CDR3 covers 14 residues. Germline lookup yields CDR1 MNHEY and CDR2 SVGAGI. The CDR3 region has the DNA TGTGCCAGCAGTTACCCAGGCGATAATTCACCCCTCCACTTT. Residues: CASSYPGDNSPLHF.

This clone has more than one count but fewer than ten. The CDR3 nucleotides read TGTGCCAGCAGCCCCCCTAGGACTAGCGGGTACACCGGGGAGCTGTTTTTT. Translating gives CASSPPRTSGYTGELFF. V usage is TRBV7-7 and J usage is TRBJ2-2, with 11 bases aligning to TRBD2. The CDR3 length is 17 residues. With 5 bases clipped from V and 3 bases from J, the junction kept 8 bases outside the gene matches. Per germline, CDR1 SSHAT and CDR2 FNYEAQ (reference sequence). The full variable domain, rest sourced from reference TRBV7-7 and TRBJ2-2, is GAGVSQSPRYKVTKRGQDVTLRCDPISSHATLYWYQQALGQGPEFLTYFNYEAQPDKSGLPSDRFSAERPEGSISTLTIQRTEQRDSAMYRCASSPPRTSGYTGELFFGEGSRLTVL.

The chain couples TRBV4-3 to TRBJ2-3; 10 nucleotides agree with TRBD2. The ends lost 4 bases at V and 2 bases at J; junction bases unmatched: 3. The CDR3 contains 15 residues. CDR1 is LGHNA, CDR2 YSLEER, per germline. In DNA form, the CDR3 reads TGCGCCAGCAGCCCAGCGGGAGGGCCCACAGATACGCAGTATTTT. Translating it yields CASSPAGGPTDTQYF.

The chain couples TRBV5-1 to TRBJ1-3; no reliable D call. V was cut by 3 bases and J by 0 bases, with 10 bases left in between. Germline loops: CDR1 SGHRS, CDR2 YFSETQ. This CDR3 comprises 15 residues. The CDR3 DNA reads TGCGCCAGCAGCTCCGAGGGATCCTCTGGAAACACCATATATTTT. It codes for CASSSEGSSGNTIYF.

This clone is a singleton in its sample. V is TRBV10-2 and J is TRBJ2-7; D is perhaps TRBD1 (6 bases). The CDR3 totals 14 residues. Germline V gene lookup returns CDR1 WSHSY and CDR2 SAAADI. Deletions cut 7 bases from V and 5 bases from J, with 18 bases between. CDR3 sequence reads: CASNGAGEIDEQYF. Written as DNA, the CDR3 is TGCGCCAGCAATGGGGCAGGGGAGATTGACGAGCAGTACTTC.

The chain combines TRBV25-1 with TRBJ1-1; the D is unclear. Trimming shortened V by 0 bases and J by 2 bases, and 4 bases separated the two germline ends. The V gene's germline CDR1 is MGHDK and CDR2 SYGVNS. The CDR3 consists of 13 residues. CDR3 sequence reads: CASSEYSNTEAFF. The CDR3 nucleotides read TGTGCCAGCAGTGAATATAGCAACACTGAAGCTTTCTTT.

The chain recombines TRBV5-1 with TRBJ2-1, with 10 bases identical to TRBD2. CDR1 is SGHRS and CDR2 is YFSETQ in the germline V gene. The CDR3 totals 18 residues. V shed 4 bases, J shed 2 bases, and the junction held 12 bases outside the gene matches. The CDR3 is CASSPRLGLAGAYNEQFF. DNA for the CDR3: TGCGCCAGCAGCCCACGACTCGGGCTAGCGGGGGCCTACAATGAGCAGTTCTTC.

The CDR3 loop is CASSLGRGGTEAFF. The CDR3 nucleotides are TGTGCCAGCAGCTTAGGCAGGGGCGGCACTGAAGCTTTCTTT. This chain connects TRBV7-2 to TRBJ1-1, with D possibly matching TRBD1 (6 bases). This CDR3 region has 14 residues. Germline V gives CDR1 SGHTA, CDR2 FQGNSA. The ends were cut back, 1 base at V and 4 bases at J, with 10 bases in the middle.